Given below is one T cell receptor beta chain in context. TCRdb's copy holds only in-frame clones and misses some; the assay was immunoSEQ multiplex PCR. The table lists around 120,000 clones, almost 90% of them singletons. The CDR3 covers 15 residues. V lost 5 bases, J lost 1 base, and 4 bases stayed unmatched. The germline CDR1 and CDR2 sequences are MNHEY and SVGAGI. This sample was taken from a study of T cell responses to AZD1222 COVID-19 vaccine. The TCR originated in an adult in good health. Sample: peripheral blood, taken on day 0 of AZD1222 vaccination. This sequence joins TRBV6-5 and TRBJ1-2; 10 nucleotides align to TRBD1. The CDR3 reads CASSPGTGVNYGYTF. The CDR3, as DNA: TGTGCCAGCAGTCCCGGGACAGGGGTTAACTATGGCTACACCTTC.